Each of the 18 T cell receptor beta chains below was sequenced from the same sample in a study of blood T cell repertoires in COVID-19. This table comes from immunoSEQ multiplex PCR, and its TCRdb copy is limited to in-frame clones, with some not included. The sample lists under 150,000 clones, approximately 90% occurring once. Sequencing input: peripheral blood. The receptors derive from a woman between 65 and 79 years old who had recovered from COVID-19.

The chain links TRBV7-2 to TRBJ2-5; 13 bases map to TRBD2. The CDR3 has 17 residues. Germline-derived CDR1 and CDR2 are SGHTA and FQGNSA. Trimming at V came to 1 base and at J to 5 bases, leaving 7 bases not matched to a gene. The CDR3 protein is CASSLGTSGGSRETQYF. CDR3 DNA: TGTGCCAGCAGCTTAGGGACTAGCGGGGGCTCCAGGGAGACCCAGTACTTC.

The rearrangement links TRBV9 to TRBJ1-3; 9 bases map to TRBD1. Trimming removed 3 bases from V and 1 base from J; junction bases left unmatched: 14. This CDR3 has 19 residues. The germline CDR1 and CDR2 sequences are SGDLS and YYNGEE. CDR3 region: CASSADGGQGGLSGNTIYF. The CDR3 nucleotides are TGTGCCAGCAGCGCCGATGGGGGACAGGGCGGTCTGTCTGGAAACACCATATATTTT.

The chain employs TRBV5-1 and TRBJ2-6; TRBD2 is a possible D gene (7 bases). The germline CDR1 and CDR2 sequences are SGHRS and YFSETQ. Trimming shortened V by 2 bases and J by 2 bases, and 11 bases separated the two germline ends. The CDR3 has 16 residues. CDR3 bases: TGCGCCAGCAGCTTTGGGGGGGCGCCTGGGGCCAACGTCCTGACTTTC. It is translated as CASSFGGAPGANVLTF.

This clone was recorded once. The genes are TRBV10-3 and TRBJ1-2; 7 bases agree with TRBD1. Germline values: CDR1 ENHRY, CDR2 SYGVKD. CDR3 length: 16 residues. V was clipped by 4 bases and J by 6 bases; unmatched bases: 14. The DNA for the CDR3 is TGTGCCATCAGTGTTACAGGGGCCTCTACAACGGATGGCTACACCTTC. Protein sequence: CAISVTGASTTDGYTF.

The CDR3 DNA follows: TGTGCCGTTACTAGCGGCCAGTGGGGCAATGAGCAGTTCTTC. This sequence encodes CAVTSGQWGNEQFF. This chain joins TRBV10-3 and TRBJ2-1; TRBD2 matches 8 bases. The CDR3 is made up of 14 amino acids. Germline CDR1 ENHRY, CDR2 SYGVKD. The V and J ends lost 11 bases and 6 bases, in that order; junction bases with no gene match: 12.

J is TRBJ2-1 and V is TRBV11-2; tentatively, D is TRBD2 (6 bases). Germline assignment: CDR1 SGHAT and CDR2 FQNNGV. V was clipped by 2 bases and J by 4 bases, with 12 bases between them. This CDR3 is built from 15 residues. CDR3: CASSLSVAEYNEQFF. For the CDR3, the DNA is TGTGCCAGCAGCTTATCGGTAGCGGAATACAATGAGCAGTTCTTC.

V gene TRBV21-1 combines with J gene TRBJ1-1; the table's D gene call, TRBD1, was not cross checked with the DNA. TRBV21-1 is termed a pseudogene. The CDR3 is 15 amino acids. The CDR3 spells CASSAPGQINTEAFF. CDR3 coding DNA: TGTGCCAGCAGCGCCCCGGGACAGATAAACACTGAAGCTTTCTTT.

The chain is built from TRBV19 and TRBJ2-1; 7 bases map to TRBD1. Germline V CDR1 and CDR2: LNHDA, SQIVND (reference sequence). The CDR3 sequence is 15 residues long. J lost 3 bases, V lost 6 bases, and 8 bases had no gene match. The CDR3 DNA reads TGTGCCAGTAGAAAAACCGGGACAGTCTACAATGAGCAGTTCTTC. As protein: CASRKTGTVYNEQFF.

The chain employs TRBV7-6 and TRBJ2-3, with no clear D. The CDR3 spans 16 residues. Trimming cost V 1 base and J 0 bases, with 11 bases left between them. Germline V gene sequence: CDR1 SGHVS, CDR2 FNYEAQ. For the CDR3, the DNA is TGTGCCAGCAGCTTAGGTGCAGGTCCTAGCACAGATACGCAGTATTTT. It is translated as CASSLGAGPSTDTQYF.

This clone was found once. The rearrangement uses TRBV11-2 and TRBJ2-5; D is possibly TRBD2 (6 bases). Trimming stripped 5 bases from V and 1 base from J, with 11 bases between. The CDR3 length is 14 residues. Germline V gene sequence: CDR1 SGHAT, CDR2 FQNNGV. The CDR3 region has the DNA TGTGCCAGCAGCGAGGGGCGGGGCCAAGAGACCCAGTACTTC. The encoded protein is CASSEGRGQETQYF.

The chain uses TRBV3-1 (or the pseudogene TRBV3-2) and TRBJ1-6, with D tentatively TRBD1 (6 bases). Germline loops: CDR1 LGHDT, CDR2 YNNKEL (reference sequence). The CDR3 covers 16 residues. V lost 4 bases and J 5 bases, leaving 15 bases between the germline ends. The CDR3 sequence is CASSPLGGLNNSPLHF. CDR3 in DNA: TGTGCCAGCAGCCCCCTGGGGGGGCTGAATAATTCACCCCTCCACTTT.

CDR3 nucleotides: TGTGCCAGCAGCGCCGACAGGGGAACTGAAGCTTTCTTT. It encodes CASSADRGTEAFF. This sequence joins TRBV9 and TRBJ1-1; TRBD1 aligns across 8 bases. This CDR3 is built from 13 residues. CDR1 and CDR2 (germline): SGDLS, YYNGEE. V was clipped by 3 bases and J by 5 bases; unmatched bases: 3.

The rearrangement uses TRBV7-2 and TRBJ1-2, with D possibly matching TRBD1 (6 bases). CDR1 and CDR2 from the germline V gene are SGHTA and FQGNSA. The ends were cut back, 3 bases at V and 5 bases at J, with 16 bases in the middle. The CDR3 has 15 amino acids. CDR3 DNA: TGTGCCAGCAGCTTTGGGGGCGGCGTTGGATATGGCTACACCTTC. It codes for CASSFGGGVGYGYTF.

This rearrangement joins TRBV3-1 (or the pseudogene TRBV3-2) to TRBJ2-2, with TRBD1 as a possible D gene (6 bases). Trimming removed 4 bases at V and 3 bases at J, with 21 bases between. In germline, CDR1 is LGHDT, CDR2 YNNKEL (reference sequence). The CDR3 spans 18 residues. This chain's CDR3 is CASSPGTTKGQDTGELFF. The CDR3 region has the DNA TGTGCCAGCAGCCCAGGGACAACAAAGGGGCAGGACACCGGGGAGCTGTTTTTT.

The chain has TRBV10-2 and TRBJ1-2; 7 bases are shared with TRBD1. After removal of 3 bases from V and 7 bases from J, the junction contained 17 bases not matched to a gene. CDR3 length: 17 amino acids. Germline CDR1 WSHSY, CDR2 SAAADI. The CDR3 DNA reads as TGCGCCAGCAGTGACCGTGGACAGGTCATAGGAACTGGTGGCTACACCTTC. This sequence encodes CASSDRGQVIGTGGYTF.

The CDR3: CASSSWGQGIYGYTF. CDR3 coding DNA: TGTGCCAGCAGCTCCTGGGGACAGGGGATCTATGGCTACACCTTC. The genes are TRBV7-9 and TRBJ1-2; 10 bases align to TRBD1. CDR3 size: 15 residues. Germline V gene data show CDR1 as SEHNR and CDR2 as FQNEAQ (reference sequence). V shed 4 bases and J 4 bases; nucleotides not matched to a gene: 6.

The chain recombines TRBV28 with TRBJ2-7, with a possible D match to TRBD1 (8 bases). V was trimmed by 6 bases and J by 8 bases, leaving 20 bases between them. The CDR3 length is 14 residues. Germline V CDR1 and CDR2: MDHEN, SYDVKM. CDR3: CASRHTGGGLQQYF. For the CDR3, the DNA is TGTGCCAGCAGGCATACAGGGGGGGGTCTGCAGCAGTACTTC.

This rearrangement joins TRBV19 to TRBJ1-1; possibly TRBD1 for D (6 bases). CDR3 length: 15 amino acids. Germline V lookup: CDR1 LNHDA, CDR2 SQIVND (reference sequence). Between the trimmed V and J ends, which lost 4 bases and 2 bases, there was a span of 14 bases. CDR3 sequence (DNA): TGTGCCAGTAGTAGACAGGTTCTCGGAAACACTGAAGCTTTCTTT. The encoded protein is CASSRQVLGNTEAFF.